These 8 T cell receptor beta chains were sequenced from one sample in a study of graft-versus-host responses after intestinal transplantation. Graft tissue was processed to release intraepithelial and lamina propria lymphocytes. The table came from immunoSEQ multiplex PCR; TCRdb's copy has only in-frame clones and leaves some out. This table has about 6,400 clones, 83% appearing once. The input for sequencing was ileum tissue, taken roughly 300 days after intestinal transplant. These receptors all stem from a human patient who received an intestinal transplant, so some T cells may come from the graft donor.

V usage is TRBV6-5 and J usage is TRBJ2-7; maybe TRBD1 (6 bases). Trimming left V 2 bases short and J 3 bases short, with 14 bases between. CDR1 and CDR2 from the germline V gene are MNHEY and SVGAGI. The length of the CDR3 is 15 residues. The CDR3 DNA reads TGTGCCAGCAGTTACAGTCGGACAGCCTTCTACGAGCAGTACTTC. Its translation: CASSYSRTAFYEQYF.

V is TRBV2 and J is TRBJ2-7; D is ambiguous. Between the trimmed V and J ends, which lost 5 bases and 7 bases, there was a span of 15 bases. Germline assignment: CDR1 SNHLY and CDR2 FYNNEI. The CDR3 length is 13 residues. CDR3 sequence: CASSTATSKEQYF. The CDR3 region has the DNA TGTGCCAGCAGTACTGCCACTTCCAAAGAGCAGTACTTC.

The V gene is TRBV27, the J gene TRBJ1-1; D is possibly TRBD1 (5 bases). The germline CDR1 and CDR2 sequences are MNHEY and SMNVEV (reference sequence). V shed 3 bases and J shed 1 base, with 6 bases lying between them. There are 13 residues in the CDR3. CDR3: CASSFGANTEAFF. The CDR3 DNA reads TGTGCCAGCAGTTTTGGGGCGAACACTGAAGCTTTCTTT.

The chain uses TRBV19 and TRBJ2-1, with a weak D call TRBD2 (6 bases). Between the trimmed V and J ends, which lost 7 bases and 1 base, there was a span of 14 bases. Germline V gene sequence: CDR1 LNHDA, CDR2 SQIVND (reference sequence). This CDR3 is 15 amino acids long. This chain's CDR3 is CASIRTRGSYNEQFF. DNA of the CDR3: TGTGCCAGTATACGAACCCGGGGGTCCTACAATGAGCAGTTCTTC.

The gene calls are TRBV28 and TRBJ1-5; D gene ambiguous. CDR3 length: 15 residues. The V gene's germline CDR1 is MDHEN and CDR2 SYDVKM. V dropped 3 bases and J dropped 0 bases, with 9 bases sitting between them. The CDR3 DNA follows: TGTGCCAGCAGTTTGAGGGATTATAGCAATCAGCCCCAGCATTTT. Protein: CASSLRDYSNQPQHF.

The chain employs TRBV5-1 and TRBJ2-5, with D possibly TRBD2 on 7 matching bases. The V gene lost 2 bases and the J gene lost 5 bases, with 16 bases spanning the gap. The CDR3 is 15 amino acids. From germline, CDR1 is SGHRS and CDR2 YFSETQ. The CDR3, as DNA: TGCGCCAGCAGCTTTCGGGGGGCGACGACGGAGACCCAGTACTTC. This sequence encodes CASSFRGATTETQYF.

The chain carries TRBV5-4 and TRBJ2-3; D is possibly TRBD1 (5 bases). V was pared by 0 bases and J by 0 bases, with 8 bases between. Germline V lookup: CDR1 SGHNT, CDR2 YYREEE (reference sequence). The CDR3 is made up of 15 amino acids. As DNA, the CDR3 is TGTGCCAGCAGCTTGGGACAGAGGAGCACAGATACGCAGTATTTT. It codes for CASSLGQRSTDTQYF.

The chain uses TRBV6-5 and TRBJ2-3; no clear D. This CDR3 is built from 15 residues. With 6 bases removed from V and 1 base from J, the gap between germline ends came to 14 bases. Looked up from germline, CDR1 is MNHEY and CDR2 is SVGAGI. CDR3 loop: CASSTVRSCTDTQYF. The DNA of the CDR3 is TGTGCCAGCAGCACCGTGCGGTCCTGCACAGATACGCAGTATTTT.